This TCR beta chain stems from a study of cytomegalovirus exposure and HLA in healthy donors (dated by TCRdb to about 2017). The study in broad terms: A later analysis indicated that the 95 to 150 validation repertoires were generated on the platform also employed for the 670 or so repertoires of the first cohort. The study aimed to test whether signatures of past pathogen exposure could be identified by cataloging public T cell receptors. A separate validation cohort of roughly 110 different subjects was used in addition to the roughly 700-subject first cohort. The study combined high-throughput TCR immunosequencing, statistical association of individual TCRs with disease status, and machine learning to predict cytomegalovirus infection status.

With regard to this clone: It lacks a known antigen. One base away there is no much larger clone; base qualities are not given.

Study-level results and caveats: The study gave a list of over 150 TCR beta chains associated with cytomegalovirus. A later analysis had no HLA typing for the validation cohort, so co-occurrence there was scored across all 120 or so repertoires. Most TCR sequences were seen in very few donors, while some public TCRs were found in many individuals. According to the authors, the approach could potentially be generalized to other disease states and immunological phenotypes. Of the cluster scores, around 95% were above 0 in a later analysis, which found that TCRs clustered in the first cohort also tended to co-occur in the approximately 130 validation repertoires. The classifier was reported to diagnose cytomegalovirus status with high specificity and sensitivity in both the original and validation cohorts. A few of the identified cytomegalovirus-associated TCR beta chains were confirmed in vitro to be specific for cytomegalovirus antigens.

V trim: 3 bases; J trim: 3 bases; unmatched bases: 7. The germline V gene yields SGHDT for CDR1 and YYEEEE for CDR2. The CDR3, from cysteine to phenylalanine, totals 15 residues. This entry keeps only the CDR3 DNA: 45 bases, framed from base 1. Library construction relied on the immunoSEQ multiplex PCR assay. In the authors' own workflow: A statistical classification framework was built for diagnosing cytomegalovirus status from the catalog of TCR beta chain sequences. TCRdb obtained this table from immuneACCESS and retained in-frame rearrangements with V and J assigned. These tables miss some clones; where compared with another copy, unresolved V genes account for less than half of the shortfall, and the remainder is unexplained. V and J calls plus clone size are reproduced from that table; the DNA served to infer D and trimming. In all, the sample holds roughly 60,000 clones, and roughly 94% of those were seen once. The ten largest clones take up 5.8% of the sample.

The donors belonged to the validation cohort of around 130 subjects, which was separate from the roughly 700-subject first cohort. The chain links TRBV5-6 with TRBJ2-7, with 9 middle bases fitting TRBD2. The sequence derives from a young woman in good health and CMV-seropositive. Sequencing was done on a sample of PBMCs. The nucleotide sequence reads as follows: TGTGCCAGCAGCTATGCGCGGGGGGGTGGCTACGAGCAGTACTTC. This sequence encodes CASSYARGGGYEQYF.